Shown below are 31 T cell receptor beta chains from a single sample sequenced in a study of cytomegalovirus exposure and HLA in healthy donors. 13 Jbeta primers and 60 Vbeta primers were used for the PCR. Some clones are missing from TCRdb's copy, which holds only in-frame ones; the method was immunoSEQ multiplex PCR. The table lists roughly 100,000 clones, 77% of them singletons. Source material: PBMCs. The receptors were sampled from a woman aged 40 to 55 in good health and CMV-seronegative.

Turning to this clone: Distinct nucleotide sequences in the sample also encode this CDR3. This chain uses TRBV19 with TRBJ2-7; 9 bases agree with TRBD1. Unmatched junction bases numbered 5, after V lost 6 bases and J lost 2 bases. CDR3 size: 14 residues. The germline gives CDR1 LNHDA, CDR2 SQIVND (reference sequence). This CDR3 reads CASSIGTGPYEQYF. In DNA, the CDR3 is TGTGCCAGTAGCATCGGGACAGGGCCCTACGAGCAGTACTTC.

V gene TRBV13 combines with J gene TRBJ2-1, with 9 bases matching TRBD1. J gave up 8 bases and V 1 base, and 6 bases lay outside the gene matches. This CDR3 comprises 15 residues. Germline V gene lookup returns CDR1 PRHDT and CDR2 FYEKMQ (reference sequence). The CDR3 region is CASSLEGQGSHEQFF. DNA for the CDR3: TGTGCCAGCAGCTTAGAGGGACAGGGTTCCCATGAGCAGTTCTTC.

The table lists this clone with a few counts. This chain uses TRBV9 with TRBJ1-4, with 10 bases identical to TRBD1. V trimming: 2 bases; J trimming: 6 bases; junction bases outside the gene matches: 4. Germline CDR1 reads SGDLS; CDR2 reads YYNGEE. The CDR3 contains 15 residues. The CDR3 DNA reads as TGTGCCAGCAGCGTCGAGGGACAGGGGTATGAAAAACTGTTTTTT. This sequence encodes CASSVEGQGYEKLFF.

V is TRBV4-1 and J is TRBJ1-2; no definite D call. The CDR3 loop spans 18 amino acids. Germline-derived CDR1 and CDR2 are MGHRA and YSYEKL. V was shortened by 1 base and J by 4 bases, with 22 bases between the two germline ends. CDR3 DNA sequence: TGCGCCAGCAGCCAAGTAAGCTCGCGACTCGTAGGAAGCTATGGCTACACCTTC. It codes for CASSQVSSRLVGSYGYTF.

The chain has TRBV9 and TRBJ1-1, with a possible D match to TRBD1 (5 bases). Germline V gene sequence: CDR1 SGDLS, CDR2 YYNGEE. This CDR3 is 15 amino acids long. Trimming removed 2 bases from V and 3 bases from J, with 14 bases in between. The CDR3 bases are TGTGCCAGCAGCGTTGGAACTGACAGATACACTGAAGCTTTCTTT. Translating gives CASSVGTDRYTEAFF.

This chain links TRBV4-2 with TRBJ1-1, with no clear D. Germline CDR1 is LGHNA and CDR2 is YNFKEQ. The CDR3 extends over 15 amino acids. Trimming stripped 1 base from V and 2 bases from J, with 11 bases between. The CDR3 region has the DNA TGTGCCAGCAGCCAAGGGGAGCGAGAAAACACTGAAGCTTTCTTT. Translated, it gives CASSQGERENTEAFF.

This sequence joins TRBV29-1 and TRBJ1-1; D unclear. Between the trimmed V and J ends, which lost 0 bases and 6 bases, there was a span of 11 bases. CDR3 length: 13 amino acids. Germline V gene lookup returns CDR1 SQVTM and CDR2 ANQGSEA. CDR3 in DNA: TGCAGCGTTGAAGATGGTGGGCGCGCTGAAGCTTTCTTT. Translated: CSVEDGGRAEAFF. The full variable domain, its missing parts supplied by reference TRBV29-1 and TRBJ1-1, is SAVISQKPSRDICQRGTSLTIQCQVDSQVTMMFWYRQQPGQSLTLIATANQGSEATYESGFVIDKFPISRPNLTFSTLTVSNMSPEDSSIYLCSVEDGGRAEAFFGQGTRLTVV.

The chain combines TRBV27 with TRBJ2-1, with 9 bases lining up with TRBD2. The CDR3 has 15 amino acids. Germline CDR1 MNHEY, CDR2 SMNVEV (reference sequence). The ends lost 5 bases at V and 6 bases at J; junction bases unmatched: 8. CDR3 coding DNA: TGTGCCAGCAGTCCGATAGCGGGGGAAATCAATGAGCAGTTCTTC. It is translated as CASSPIAGEINEQFF.

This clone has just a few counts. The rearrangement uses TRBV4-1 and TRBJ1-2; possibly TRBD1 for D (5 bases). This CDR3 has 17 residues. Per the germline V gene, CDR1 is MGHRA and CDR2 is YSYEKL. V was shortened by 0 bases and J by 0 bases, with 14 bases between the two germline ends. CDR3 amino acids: CASSQDEEGPSNYGYTF. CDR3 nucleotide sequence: TGCGCCAGCAGCCAAGACGAGGAGGGGCCGTCTAACTATGGCTACACCTTC.

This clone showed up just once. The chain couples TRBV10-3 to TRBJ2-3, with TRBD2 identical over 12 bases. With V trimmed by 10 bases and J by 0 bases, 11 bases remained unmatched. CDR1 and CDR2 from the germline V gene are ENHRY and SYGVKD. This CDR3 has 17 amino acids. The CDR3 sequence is CATARTSGAPSTDTQYF. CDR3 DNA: TGTGCCACCGCTCGGACTAGCGGGGCCCCTAGCACAGATACGCAGTATTTT.

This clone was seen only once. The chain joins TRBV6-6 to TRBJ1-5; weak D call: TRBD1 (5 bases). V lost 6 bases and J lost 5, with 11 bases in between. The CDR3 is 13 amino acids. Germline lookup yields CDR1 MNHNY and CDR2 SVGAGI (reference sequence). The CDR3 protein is CASRARGDQPQHF. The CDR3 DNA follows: TGTGCCAGCAGAGCTAGGGGCGATCAGCCCCAGCATTTT.

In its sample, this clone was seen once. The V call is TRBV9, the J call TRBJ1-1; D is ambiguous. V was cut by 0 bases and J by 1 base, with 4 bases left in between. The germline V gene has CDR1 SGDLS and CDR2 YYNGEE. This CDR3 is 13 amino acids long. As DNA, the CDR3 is TGTGCCAGCAGCGTAGCAGGGAACACTGAAGCTTTCTTT. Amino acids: CASSVAGNTEAFF.

The CDR3 coding sequence is TGCGCCAGCAGCCAACTGACAGGGGGCACTGAAGCTTTCTTT. Protein: CASSQLTGGTEAFF. This chain connects TRBV4-1 to TRBJ1-1; 9 bases are a match to TRBD1. CDR3 length equals 14 residues. The V gene end was trimmed by 2 bases and the J gene end by 4 bases; junction bases not matched to a gene: 2. Germline CDR1 MGHRA, CDR2 YSYEKL.

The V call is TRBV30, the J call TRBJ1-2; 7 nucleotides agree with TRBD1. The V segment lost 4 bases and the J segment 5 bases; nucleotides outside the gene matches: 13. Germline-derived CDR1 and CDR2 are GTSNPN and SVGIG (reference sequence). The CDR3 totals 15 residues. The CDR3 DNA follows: TGTGCCTGGAAACCGCCGGACAGGAAATCTTATGGCTACACCTTC. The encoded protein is CAWKPPDRKSYGYTF.

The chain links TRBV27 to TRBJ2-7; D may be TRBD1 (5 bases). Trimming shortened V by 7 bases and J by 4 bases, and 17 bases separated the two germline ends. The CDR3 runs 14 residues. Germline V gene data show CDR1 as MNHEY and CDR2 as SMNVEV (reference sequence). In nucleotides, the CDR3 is TGTGCCAGCAAGGGTCAGGGTTACCCATACGAGCAGTACTTC. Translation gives CASKGQGYPYEQYF.

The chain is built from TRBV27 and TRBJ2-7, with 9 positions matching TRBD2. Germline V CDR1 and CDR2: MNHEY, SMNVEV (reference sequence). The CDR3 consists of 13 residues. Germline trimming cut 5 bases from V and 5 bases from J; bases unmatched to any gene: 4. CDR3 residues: CASSHGTSNEQYF. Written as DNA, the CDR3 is TGTGCCAGCAGTCACGGGACTAGCAACGAGCAGTACTTC.

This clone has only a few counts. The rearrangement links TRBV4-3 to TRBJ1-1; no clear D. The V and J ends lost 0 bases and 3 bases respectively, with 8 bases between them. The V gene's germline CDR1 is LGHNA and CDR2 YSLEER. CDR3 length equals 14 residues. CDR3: CASSQDRDYTEAFF. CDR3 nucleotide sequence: TGCGCCAGCAGCCAAGATCGGGATTACACTGAAGCTTTCTTT.

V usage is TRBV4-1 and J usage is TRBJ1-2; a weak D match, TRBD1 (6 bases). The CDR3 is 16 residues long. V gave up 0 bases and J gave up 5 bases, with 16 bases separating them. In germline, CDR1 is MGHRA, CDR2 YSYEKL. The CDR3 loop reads CASSQDSGNRAYGYTF. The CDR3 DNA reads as TGCGCCAGCAGCCAAGATTCGGGCAACAGGGCATATGGCTACACCTTC.

The CDR3 nucleotides are TGTGCCAGCAGCACCGAACTCGTGGACAGGGGCTACTATGGCTACACCTTC. It yields the protein CASSTELVDRGYYGYTF. The chain carries TRBV7-9 and TRBJ1-2, with 9 bases aligning to TRBD1. The junction had 13 bases not matched to a gene; V was cut back by 5 bases and J by 3 bases. This CDR3 contains 17 residues. CDR1 is SEHNR and CDR2 is FQNEAQ in the germline V gene (reference sequence).

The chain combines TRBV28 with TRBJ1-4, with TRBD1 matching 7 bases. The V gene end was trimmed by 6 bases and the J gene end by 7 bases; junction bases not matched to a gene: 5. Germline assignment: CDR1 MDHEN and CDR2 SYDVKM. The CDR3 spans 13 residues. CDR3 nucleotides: TGTGCCAGCAGCCTACAGGGGAGTGAAAAACTGTTTTTT. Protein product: CASSLQGSEKLFF.

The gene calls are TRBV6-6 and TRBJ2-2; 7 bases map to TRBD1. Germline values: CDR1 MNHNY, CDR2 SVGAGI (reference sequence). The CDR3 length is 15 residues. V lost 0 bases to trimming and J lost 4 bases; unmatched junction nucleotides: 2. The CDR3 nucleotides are TGTGCCAGCAGTTACTCGGGGACAGCCACCGGGGAGCTGTTTTTT. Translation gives CASSYSGTATGELFF.

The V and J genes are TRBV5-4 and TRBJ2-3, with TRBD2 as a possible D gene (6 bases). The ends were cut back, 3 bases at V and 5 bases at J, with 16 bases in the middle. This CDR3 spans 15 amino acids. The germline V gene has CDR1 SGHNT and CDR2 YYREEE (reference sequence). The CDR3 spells CASSSLGLAGDTQYF. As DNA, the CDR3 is TGTGCCAGCAGCTCACTGGGACTCGCCGGAGATACGCAGTATTTT.

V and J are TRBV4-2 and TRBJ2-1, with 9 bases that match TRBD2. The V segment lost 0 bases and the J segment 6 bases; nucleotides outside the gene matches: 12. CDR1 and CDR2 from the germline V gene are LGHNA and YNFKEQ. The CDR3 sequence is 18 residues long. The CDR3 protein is CASSQDLTSGFVFNEQFF. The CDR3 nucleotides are TGTGCCAGCAGCCAAGATTTGACTAGCGGATTTGTATTCAATGAGCAGTTCTTC.

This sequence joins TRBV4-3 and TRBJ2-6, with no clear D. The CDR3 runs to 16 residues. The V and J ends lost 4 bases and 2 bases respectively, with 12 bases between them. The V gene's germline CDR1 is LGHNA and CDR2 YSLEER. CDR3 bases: TGCGCCAGCAGCCTGTCCCGGTTGGCTGGGGCCAACGTCCTGACTTTC. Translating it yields CASSLSRLAGANVLTF.

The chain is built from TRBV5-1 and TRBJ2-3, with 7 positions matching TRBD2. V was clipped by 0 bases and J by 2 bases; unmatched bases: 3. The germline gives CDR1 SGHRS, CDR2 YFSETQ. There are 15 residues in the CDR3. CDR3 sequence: CASSLDGGTTDTQYF. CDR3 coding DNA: TGCGCCAGCAGCTTGGACGGGGGGACCACAGATACGCAGTATTTT.

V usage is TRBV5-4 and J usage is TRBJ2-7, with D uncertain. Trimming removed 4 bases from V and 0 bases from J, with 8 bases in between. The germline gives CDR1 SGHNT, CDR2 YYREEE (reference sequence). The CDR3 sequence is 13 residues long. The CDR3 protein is CASSDISSYEQYF. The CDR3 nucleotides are TGTGCCAGCAGCGACATAAGCTCCTACGAGCAGTACTTC.

As DNA, the CDR3 is TGTGCCACTGCGGGGGCTAACTCACCCCTCCACTTT. It yields the protein CATAGANSPLHF. V is TRBV15 and J is TRBJ1-6; TRBD1 is a possible D gene (6 bases). The CDR3 is 12 amino acids. Germline V CDR1 and CDR2: LNHNV, YYDKDF (reference sequence). With 9 bases removed from V and 10 bases from J, the gap between germline ends came to 13 bases.

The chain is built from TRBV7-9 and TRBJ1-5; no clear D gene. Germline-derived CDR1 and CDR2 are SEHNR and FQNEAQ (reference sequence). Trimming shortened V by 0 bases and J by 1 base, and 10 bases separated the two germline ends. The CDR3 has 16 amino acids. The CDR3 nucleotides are TGTGCCAGCAGCTTAGCGCCGGGAAAGAGCAATCAGCCCCAGCATTTT. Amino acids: CASSLAPGKSNQPQHF. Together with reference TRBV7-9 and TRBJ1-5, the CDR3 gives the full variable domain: DTGVSQNPRHKITKRGQNVTFRCDPISEHNRLYWYRQTLGQGPEFLTYFQNEAQLEKSRLLSDRFSAERPKGSFSTLEIQRTEQGDSAMYLCASSLAPGKSNQPQHFGDGTRLSIL.

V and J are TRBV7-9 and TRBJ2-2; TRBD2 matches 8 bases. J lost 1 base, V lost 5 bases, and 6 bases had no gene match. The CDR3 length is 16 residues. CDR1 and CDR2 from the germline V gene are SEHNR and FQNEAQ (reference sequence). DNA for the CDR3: TGTGCCAGCAGCCGGGAGCGGGGGCGGAACACCGGGGAGCTGTTTTTT. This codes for CASSRERGRNTGELFF.

The CDR3 DNA is TGTGCCAGCAGCTTAGGACAGGGGTTCACTGAAGCTTTCTTT. Its protein product is CASSLGQGFTEAFF. The rearrangement links TRBV7-8 to TRBJ1-1; 8 bases are shared with TRBD1. The CDR3 is 14 amino acids. The J segment lost 4 bases and the V segment lost 1 base, leaving 2 bases of the junction unmatched. Germline values: CDR1 SGHVS, CDR2 FQNEAQ.

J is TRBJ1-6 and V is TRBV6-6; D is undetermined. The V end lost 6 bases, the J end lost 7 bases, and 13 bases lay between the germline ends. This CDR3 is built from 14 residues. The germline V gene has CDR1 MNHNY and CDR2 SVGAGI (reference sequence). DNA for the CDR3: TGTGCCAGCAGGTGGAGGCAGGAGAATTCACCCCTCCACTTT. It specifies CASRWRQENSPLHF.